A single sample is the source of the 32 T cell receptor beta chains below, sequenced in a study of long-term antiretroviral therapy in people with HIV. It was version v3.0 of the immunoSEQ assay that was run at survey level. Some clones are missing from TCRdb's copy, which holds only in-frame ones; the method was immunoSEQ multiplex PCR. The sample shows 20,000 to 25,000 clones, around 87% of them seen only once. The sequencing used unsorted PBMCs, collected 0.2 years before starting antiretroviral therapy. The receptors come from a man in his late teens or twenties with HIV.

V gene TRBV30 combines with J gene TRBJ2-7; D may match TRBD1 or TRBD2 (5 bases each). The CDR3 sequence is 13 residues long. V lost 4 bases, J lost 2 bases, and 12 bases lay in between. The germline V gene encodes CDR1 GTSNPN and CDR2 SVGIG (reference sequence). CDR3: CAWNDGTAYEQYF. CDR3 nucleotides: TGTGCCTGGAACGACGGGACCGCCTACGAGCAGTACTTC.

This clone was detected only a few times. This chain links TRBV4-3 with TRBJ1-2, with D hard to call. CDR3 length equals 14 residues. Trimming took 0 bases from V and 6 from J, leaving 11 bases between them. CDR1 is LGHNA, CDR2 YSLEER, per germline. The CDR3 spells CASSQDGQADGYTF. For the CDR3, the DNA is TGCGCCAGCAGCCAAGATGGCCAGGCCGATGGCTACACCTTC.

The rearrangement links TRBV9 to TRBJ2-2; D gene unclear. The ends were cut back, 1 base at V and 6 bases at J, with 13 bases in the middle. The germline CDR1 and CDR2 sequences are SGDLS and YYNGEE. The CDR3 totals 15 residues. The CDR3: CASSVSGSSAGELFF. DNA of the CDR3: TGTGCCAGCAGCGTATCCGGGTCCTCCGCCGGGGAGCTGTTTTTT.

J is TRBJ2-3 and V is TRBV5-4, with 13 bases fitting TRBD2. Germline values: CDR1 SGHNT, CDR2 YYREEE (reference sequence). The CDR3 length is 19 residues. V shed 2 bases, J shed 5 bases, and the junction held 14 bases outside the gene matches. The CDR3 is CASSFLLRLAGGSGDTQYF. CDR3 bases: TGTGCCAGCAGCTTCCTACTGAGACTAGCGGGGGGATCAGGAGATACGCAGTATTTT.

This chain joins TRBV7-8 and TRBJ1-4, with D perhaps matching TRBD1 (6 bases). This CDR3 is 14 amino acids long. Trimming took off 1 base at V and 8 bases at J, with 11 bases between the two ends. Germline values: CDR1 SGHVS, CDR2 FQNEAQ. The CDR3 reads CASSLGQGREKLFF. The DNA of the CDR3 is TGTGCCAGCAGCTTAGGTCAGGGGCGAGAAAAACTGTTTTTT.

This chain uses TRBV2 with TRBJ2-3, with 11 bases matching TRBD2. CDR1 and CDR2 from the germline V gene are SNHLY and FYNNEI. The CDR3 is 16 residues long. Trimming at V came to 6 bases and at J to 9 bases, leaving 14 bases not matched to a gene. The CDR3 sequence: CASSPGTSGPSGTQYF. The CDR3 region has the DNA TGTGCCAGCAGCCCCGGGACTAGCGGCCCCTCAGGGACGCAGTATTTT.

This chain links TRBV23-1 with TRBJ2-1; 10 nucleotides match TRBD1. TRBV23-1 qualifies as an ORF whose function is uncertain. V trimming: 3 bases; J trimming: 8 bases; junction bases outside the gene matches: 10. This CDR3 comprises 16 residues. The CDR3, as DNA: TGCGCCAGCAGTCACCCCCCGGGACAGGGGTGCCATGAGCAGTTCTTC. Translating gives CASSHPPGQGCHEQFF.

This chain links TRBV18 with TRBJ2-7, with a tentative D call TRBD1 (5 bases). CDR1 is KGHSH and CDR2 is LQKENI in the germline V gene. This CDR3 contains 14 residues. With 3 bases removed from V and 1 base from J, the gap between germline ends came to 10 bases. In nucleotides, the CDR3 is TGTGCCAGCTCACCGGAACAGGATTCCTACGAGCAGTACTTC. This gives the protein CASSPEQDSYEQYF.

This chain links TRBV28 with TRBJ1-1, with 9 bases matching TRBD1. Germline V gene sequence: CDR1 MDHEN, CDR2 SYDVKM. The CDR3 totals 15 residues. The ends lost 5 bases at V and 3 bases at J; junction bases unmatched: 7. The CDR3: CASSMFTGGYTEAFF. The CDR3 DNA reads TGTGCCAGCAGTATGTTCACAGGGGGCTACACTGAAGCTTTCTTT. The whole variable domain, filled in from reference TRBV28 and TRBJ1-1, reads DVKVTQSSRYLVKRTGEKVFLECVQDMDHENMFWYRQDPGLGLRLIYFSYDVKMKEKGDIPEGYSVSREKKERFSLILESASTNQTSMYLCASSMFTGGYTEAFFGQGTRLTVV.

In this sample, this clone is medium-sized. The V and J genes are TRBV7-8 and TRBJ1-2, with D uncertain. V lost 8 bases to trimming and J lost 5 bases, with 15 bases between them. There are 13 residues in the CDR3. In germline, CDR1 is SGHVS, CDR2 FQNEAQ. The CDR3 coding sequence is TGTGCCAGCTTTACCGAGCGGGTTTATGGCTACACCTTC. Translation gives CASFTERVYGYTF.

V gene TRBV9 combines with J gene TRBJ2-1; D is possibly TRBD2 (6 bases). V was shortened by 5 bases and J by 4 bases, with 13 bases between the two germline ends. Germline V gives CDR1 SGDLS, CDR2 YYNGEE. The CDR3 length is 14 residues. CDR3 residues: CASSRVAEYNEQFF. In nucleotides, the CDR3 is TGTGCCAGCAGTCGGGTAGCGGAATACAATGAGCAGTTCTTC.

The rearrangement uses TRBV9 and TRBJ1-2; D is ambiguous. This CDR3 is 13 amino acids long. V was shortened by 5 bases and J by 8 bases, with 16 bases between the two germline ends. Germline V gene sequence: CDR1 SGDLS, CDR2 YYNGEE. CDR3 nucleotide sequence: TGTGCCAGCAGTATATCTCAGGCTTGGGGCTACACCTTC. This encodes CASSISQAWGYTF.

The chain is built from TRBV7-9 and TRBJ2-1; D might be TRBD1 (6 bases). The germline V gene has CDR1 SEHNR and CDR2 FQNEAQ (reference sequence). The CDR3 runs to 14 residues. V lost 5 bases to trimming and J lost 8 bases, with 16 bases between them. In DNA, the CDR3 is TGTGCCAGCAGCCCCTGGGACATCCGGTATGAGCAGTTCTTC. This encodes CASSPWDIRYEQFF.

In DNA, the CDR3 is TGTGCCTGGAGTGTCCTTCGCACAAATCAGCCCCAGCATTTT. It specifies CAWSVLRTNQPQHF. The rearrangement joins TRBV30 to TRBJ1-5, with D uncertain. Germline CDR1 GTSNPN, CDR2 SVGIG (reference sequence). The germline V and J ends were trimmed by 0 bases and 4 bases, with 10 bases remaining between them. CDR3 length equals 14 residues.

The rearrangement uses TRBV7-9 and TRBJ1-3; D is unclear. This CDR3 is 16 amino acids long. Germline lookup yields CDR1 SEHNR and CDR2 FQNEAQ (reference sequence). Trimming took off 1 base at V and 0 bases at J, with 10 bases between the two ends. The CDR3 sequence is CASSLGGFHSGNTIYF. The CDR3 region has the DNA TGTGCCAGCAGCTTAGGAGGGTTCCACTCTGGAAACACCATATATTTT.

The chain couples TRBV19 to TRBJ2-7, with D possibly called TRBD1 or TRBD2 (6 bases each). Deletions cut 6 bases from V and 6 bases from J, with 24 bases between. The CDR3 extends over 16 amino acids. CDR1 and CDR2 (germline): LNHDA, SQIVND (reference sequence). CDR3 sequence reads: CASRGVAGHGRSEQYF. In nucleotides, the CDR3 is TGTGCCAGTAGAGGCGTGGCGGGACATGGGCGAAGCGAGCAGTACTTC.

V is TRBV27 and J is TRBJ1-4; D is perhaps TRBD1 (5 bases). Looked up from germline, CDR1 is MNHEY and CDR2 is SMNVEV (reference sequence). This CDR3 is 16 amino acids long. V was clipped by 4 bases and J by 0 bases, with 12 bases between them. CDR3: CASSSTGQATNEKLFF. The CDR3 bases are TGTGCCAGCAGTTCAACCGGACAAGCAACTAATGAAAAACTGTTTTTT.

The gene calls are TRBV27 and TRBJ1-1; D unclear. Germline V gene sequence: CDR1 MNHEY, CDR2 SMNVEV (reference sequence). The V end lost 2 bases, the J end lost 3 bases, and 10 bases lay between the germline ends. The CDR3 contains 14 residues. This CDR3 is CASSLRTAYTEAFF. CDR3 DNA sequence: TGTGCCAGCAGTTTACGGACGGCCTACACTGAAGCTTTCTTT.

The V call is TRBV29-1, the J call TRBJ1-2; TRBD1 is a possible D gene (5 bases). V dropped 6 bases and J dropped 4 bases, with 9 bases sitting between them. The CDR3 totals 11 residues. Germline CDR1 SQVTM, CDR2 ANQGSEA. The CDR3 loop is CSVHGGYGYTF. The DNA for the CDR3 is TGCAGCGTGCATGGGGGCTATGGCTACACCTTC.

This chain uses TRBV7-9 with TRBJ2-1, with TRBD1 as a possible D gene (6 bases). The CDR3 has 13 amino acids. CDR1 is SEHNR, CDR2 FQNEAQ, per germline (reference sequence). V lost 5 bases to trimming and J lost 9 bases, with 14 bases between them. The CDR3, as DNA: TGTGCCAGCAGCGCCCAGGGGCCGGGTGAGCAGTTCTTC. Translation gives CASSAQGPGEQFF.

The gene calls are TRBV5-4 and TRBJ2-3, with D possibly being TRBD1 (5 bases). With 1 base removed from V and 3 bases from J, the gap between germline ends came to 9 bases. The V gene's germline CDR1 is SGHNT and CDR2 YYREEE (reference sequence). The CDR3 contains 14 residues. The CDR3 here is CASSLWGPTDTQYF. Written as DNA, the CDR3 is TGTGCCAGCAGCTTGTGGGGCCCAACAGATACGCAGTATTTT.

CDR3 nucleotide sequence: TGTGCCAGCAGCCCGGGACTGGGCTACGAGCAGTACTTC. This sequence encodes CASSPGLGYEQYF. This chain links TRBV25-1 with TRBJ2-7; D perhaps matches TRBD2 (6 bases). Trimming left V 6 bases short and J 3 bases short, with 12 bases between. The germline V gene has CDR1 MGHDK and CDR2 SYGVNS. The CDR3 extends over 13 amino acids.

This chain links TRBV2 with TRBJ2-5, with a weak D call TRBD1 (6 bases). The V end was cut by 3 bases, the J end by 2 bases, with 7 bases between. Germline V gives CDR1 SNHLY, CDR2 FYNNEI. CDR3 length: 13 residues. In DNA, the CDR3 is TGTGCCAGCAGTGAGGACAGTCAAGAGACCCAGTACTTC. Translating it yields CASSEDSQETQYF.

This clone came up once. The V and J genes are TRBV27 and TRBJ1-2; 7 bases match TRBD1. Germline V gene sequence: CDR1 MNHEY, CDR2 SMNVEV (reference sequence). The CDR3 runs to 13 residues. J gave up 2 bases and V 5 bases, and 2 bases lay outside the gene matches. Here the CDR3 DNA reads TGTGCCAGCAGTCGGGACAGAAACTATGGCTACACCTTC. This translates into CASSRDRNYGYTF.

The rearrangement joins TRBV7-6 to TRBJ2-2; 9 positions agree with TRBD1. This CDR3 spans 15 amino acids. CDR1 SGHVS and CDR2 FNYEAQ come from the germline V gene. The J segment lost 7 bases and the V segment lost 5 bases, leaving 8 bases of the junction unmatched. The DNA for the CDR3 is TGTGCCAGCAGCCTCCGGGACAGGGTCGACGGGGAGCTGTTTTTT. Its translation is CASSLRDRVDGELFF.

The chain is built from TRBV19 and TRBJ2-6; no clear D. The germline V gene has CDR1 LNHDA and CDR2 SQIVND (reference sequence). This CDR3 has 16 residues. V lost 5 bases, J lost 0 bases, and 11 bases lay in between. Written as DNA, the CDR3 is TGTGCCAGTAGTTTAACCGCCAGCTCTGGGGCCAACGTCCTGACTTTC. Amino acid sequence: CASSLTASSGANVLTF.

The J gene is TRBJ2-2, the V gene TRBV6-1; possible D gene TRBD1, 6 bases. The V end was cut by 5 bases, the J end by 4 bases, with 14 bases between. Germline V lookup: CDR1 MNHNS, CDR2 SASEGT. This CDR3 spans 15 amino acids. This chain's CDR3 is CASSNLQGITGELFF. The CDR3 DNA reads TGTGCCAGCAGTAACCTACAGGGAATCACCGGGGAGCTGTTTTTT.

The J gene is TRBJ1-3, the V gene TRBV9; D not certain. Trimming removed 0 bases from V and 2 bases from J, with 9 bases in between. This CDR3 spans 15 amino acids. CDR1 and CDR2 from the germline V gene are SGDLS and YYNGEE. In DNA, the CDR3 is TGTGCCAGCAGCGTAGGTGCCGGGCCTGGAAACACCATATATTTT. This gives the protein CASSVGAGPGNTIYF.

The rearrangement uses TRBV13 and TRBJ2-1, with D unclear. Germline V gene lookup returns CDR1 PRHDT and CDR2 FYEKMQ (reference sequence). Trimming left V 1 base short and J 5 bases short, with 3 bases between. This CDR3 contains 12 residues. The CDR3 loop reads CASSLDNNEQFF. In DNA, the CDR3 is TGTGCCAGCAGCTTAGACAACAATGAGCAGTTCTTC.

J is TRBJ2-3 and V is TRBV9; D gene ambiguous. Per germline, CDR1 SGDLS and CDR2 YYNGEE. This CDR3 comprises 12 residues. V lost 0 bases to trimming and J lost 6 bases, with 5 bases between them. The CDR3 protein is CASSVDGDTQYF. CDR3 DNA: TGTGCCAGCAGCGTAGATGGCGATACGCAGTATTTT. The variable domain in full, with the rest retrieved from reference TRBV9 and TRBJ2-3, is DSGVTQTPKHLITATGQRVTLRCSPRSGDLSVYWYQQSLDQGLQFLIQYYNGEERAKGNILERFSAQQFPDLHSELNLSSLELGDSALYFCASSVDGDTQYFGPGTRLTVL.

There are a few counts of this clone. The CDR3 here is CASSRGPTEAFF. CDR3 DNA sequence: TGTGCCAGCAGCCGCGGGCCCACTGAAGCTTTCTTT. The chain uses TRBV6-5 and TRBJ1-1; D gene unclear. Germline lookup yields CDR1 MNHEY and CDR2 SVGAGI. The V and J ends lost 6 bases and 4 bases respectively, with 9 bases between them. The CDR3 consists of 12 residues.

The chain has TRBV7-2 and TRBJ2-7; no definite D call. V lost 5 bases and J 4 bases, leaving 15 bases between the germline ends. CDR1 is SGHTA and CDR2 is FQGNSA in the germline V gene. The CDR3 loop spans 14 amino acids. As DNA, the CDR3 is TGTGCCAGCAGCCTACATCCGCCCGGGTACGAGCAGTACTTC. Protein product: CASSLHPPGYEQYF.